This T cell receptor beta chain was retrieved from a study of PD-L1 blockade in urothelial cancer. Study in general: Among blood samples, the median T cell count was approximately 150,000.

Germline V lookup: CDR1 SGHRS, CDR2 YFSETQ. The CDR3 totals 16 residues. Trimming removed 0 bases from V and 4 bases from J, with 13 bases in between. Synthetic analogs of TCR templates were spiked into every PCR. Only in-frame clones appear in the TCRdb table, and some are missing; sequencing was by immunoSEQ multiplex PCR. The top ten clones hold 3% to 4.5% of a sample with roughly 110,000 clones, roughly 90% of them seen once. Time point: peripheral blood 6 weeks after treatment start. Each patient's cancer was a locally advanced or metastatic urothelial carcinoma. Material: PBMCs, obtained around atezolizumab (anti-PD-L1) treatment. V usage is TRBV5-1 and J usage is TRBJ1-4; the D is unclear. This sequence originates from a man in his sixties with urothelial cancer. The CDR3 is CASSLEPVSINEKLFF. CDR3 DNA sequence: TGCGCCAGCAGCTTGGAACCGGTTTCGATTAATGAAAAACTGTTTTTT.